This is a list of T cell receptor beta chains from one sample in a study of blood T cell repertoires in COVID-19. This table comes from immunoSEQ multiplex PCR, and its TCRdb copy is limited to in-frame clones, with some not included. The table includes 120,000 to 150,000 clones, about 92% detected once. Sequences were obtained from peripheral blood. These receptors came from a human donor in a cohort sampled during active COVID-19. Each CDR3 is given with its conserved first and last residue. D genes are given only for firm matches. Expanded clones get a size class; other rows say once, few or many, or leave the size out.

j_call cdr3_length d_call clone_size v_call cdr3_aa cdr3_nt
TRBJ1-1 14 . . TRBV29-1 CSVESRGIHFEAFF TGCAGCGTTGAGTCCAGAGGCATCCATTTTGAAGCTTTCTTT
TRBJ1-5 14 . . TRBV20-1 CSASLGASNQPQHF TGCAGTGCTAGTCTAGGGGCCTCCAATCAGCCCCAGCATTTT
TRBJ2-3 13 . once TRBV2 CASSALSTDTQYF TGTGCCAGCAGTGCCTTAAGCACAGATACGCAGTATTTT
TRBJ2-1 18 TRBD2 . TRBV6-2/TRBV6-3 CASSYVLAGGRSYNEQFF TGTGCCAGCAGTTACGTCCTAGCGGGGGGGCGGTCCTACAATGAGCAGTTCTTC
TRBJ1-1 15 . . TRBV12-5 CASGLVSGKRTEAFF TGTGCTAGTGGTTTGGTCTCAGGGAAGCGCACTGAAGCTTTCTTT
TRBJ1-1 14 TRBD1 . TRBV6-5 CASRDDRENTEAFF TGTGCCAGCAGGGATGACAGGGAGAACACTGAAGCTTTCTTT
TRBJ1-1 14 . . TRBV9 CASSHGQTNTEAFF TGTGCCAGCAGCCATGGACAGACGAACACTGAAGCTTTCTTT
TRBJ1-2 14 . . TRBV6-1 CASSERGQSYGYTF TGTGCCAGCAGTGAGCGAGGGCAAAGCTATGGCTACACCTTC
TRBJ2-1 16 . . TRBV11-3 CASSSTTGLSYNEQFF TGTGCCAGCAGCTCCACTACGGGACTCTCCTACAATGAGCAGTTCTTC
TRBJ2-7 13 . . TRBV29-1 CSVYGQGSYEQYF TGCAGCGTCTACGGCCAGGGGTCCTACGAGCAGTACTTC
TRBJ1-1 14 TRBD1 . TRBV29-1 CSGGGRAVNTEAFF TGCAGCGGAGGGGGCAGGGCCGTGAACACTGAAGCTTTCTTT
TRBJ1-2 14 TRBD1 once TRBV11-1 CASSLTRQGPGYTF TGTGCCAGCAGCCTCACCCGACAGGGCCCTGGCTACACCTTC
TRBJ1-5 16 . many TRBV7-8 CASSLWGTSSNQPQHF TGTGCCAGCAGCTTATGGGGGACATCTAGCAATCAGCCCCAGCATTTT
TRBJ2-7 14 . . TRBV11-3 CASSEMGSSHEQYF TGTGCCAGCAGCGAGATGGGGAGTAGCCACGAGCAGTACTTC
TRBJ1-1 13 TRBD1 . TRBV2 CASSNDRDTEAFF TGTGCCAGCAGTAACGACAGGGACACTGAAGCTTTCTTT
TRBJ1-3 14 . . TRBV10-1 CASSETESGNTIYF TGCGCCAGCAGTGAAACGGAGTCAGGAAACACCATATATTTT
TRBJ1-5 14 TRBD1 few TRBV6-5 CASSYRTGRQPQHF TGTGCCAGCAGTTACAGGACAGGGCGGCAGCCCCAGCATTTT
TRBJ2-3 16 TRBD2 . TRBV6-6 CASRQGTSRGTDTQYF TGTGCCAGCAGGCAAGGGACTAGCAGGGGCACAGATACGCAGTATTTT
TRBJ1-1 20 . . TRBV6-6 CASSPSIHGREGSGNTEAFF TGTGCCAGCAGTCCATCAATCCATGGCAGGGAAGGTTCTGGGAACACTGAAGCTTTCTTT
TRBJ2-3 16 TRBD2 . TRBV11-3 CASSLGASGGADTQYF TGTGCCAGCAGCCTAGGGGCTAGCGGGGGGGCAGATACGCAGTATTTT
TRBJ1-5 16 TRBD1 . TRBV6-1 CASSEEVTGGGQPQHF TGTGCCAGCAGTGAAGAGGTCACAGGGGGGGGTCAGCCCCAGCATTTT
TRBJ2-7 15 TRBD2 . TRBV14 CASSQVCGGSYEQYF TGTGCCAGCAGCCAAGTTTGCGGGGGGTCCTACGAGCAGTACTTC
TRBJ2-7 13 . . TRBV29-1 CSVNPGPGDEQYF TGCAGCGTTAATCCGGGCCCGGGGGACGAGCAGTACTTC
TRBJ2-5 13 . . TRBV6-5 CASMRAILETQYF TGTGCCAGCATGAGGGCAATTCTGGAGACCCAGTACTTC
TRBJ2-5 17 TRBD1 . TRBV10-3 CAISESEQGAARETQYF TGTGCCATCAGTGAGTCTGAACAGGGGGCTGCGAGGGAGACCCAGTACTTC
TRBJ2-2 14 . . TRBV9 CASSVVSGTGELFF TGTGCCAGCAGCGTAGTATCGGGCACCGGGGAGCTGTTTTTT
TRBJ2-3 12 . . TRBV18 CASSPSPDTQYF TGTGCCAGCTCACCAAGCCCAGATACGCAGTATTTT
TRBJ2-1 15 TRBD2 once TRBV5-4 CASSRSGGSYNEQFF TGTGCCAGCAGCCGTAGCGGGGGCTCCTACAATGAGCAGTTCTTC
TRBJ2-7 15 TRBD2 . TRBV4-1 CASSLERGEDYEQYF TGCGCCAGCAGCCTAGAACGGGGGGAGGACTACGAGCAGTACTTC
TRBJ2-3 12 . . TRBV3-1/TRBV3-2 CASSHRADTQYF TGTGCCAGCAGCCACAGGGCAGATACGCAGTATTTT
TRBJ1-1 13 . . TRBV6-5 CASARDMNTEAFF TGTGCCAGCGCCCGAGACATGAACACTGAAGCTTTCTTT
TRBJ1-3 14 . . TRBV5-4 CASSLAGDGNTIYF TGTGCCAGCAGCTTGGCAGGGGATGGAAACACCATATATTTT
TRBJ1-2 15 . . TRBV19 CASTNPGGPNYGYTF TGTGCCAGTACTAATCCGGGGGGACCGAACTATGGCTACACCTTC
TRBJ2-5 15 . once TRBV5-1 CASSLGRGNQETQYF TGCGCCAGCAGCTTAGGACGGGGGAACCAAGAGACCCAGTACTTC
TRBJ1-3 12 . . TRBV7-9 CASSLSGNTIYF TGTGCCAGCAGCCTCTCTGGAAACACCATATATTTT
TRBJ1-2 13 . . TRBV27 CASSLARADGYTF TGTGCCAGCAGTTTAGCCAGGGCGGATGGCTACACCTTC
TRBJ1-4 14 . . TRBV2 CASSAWTSNEKLFF TGTGCCAGCAGTGCGTGGACAAGTAATGAAAAACTGTTTTTT
TRBJ1-2 14 . . TRBV19 CASSIPGRAHGYTF TGTGCCAGTAGTATCCCGGGGAGGGCTCACGGCTACACCTTC
TRBJ1-1 15 TRBD1 . TRBV19 CASSNSHRGWTEAFF TGTGCCAGTAGTAACTCGCACAGGGGATGGACTGAAGCTTTCTTT
TRBJ1-2 14 TRBD1 . TRBV11-2 CASSSQTGKYGYTF TGTGCCAGCAGCTCCCAGACAGGGAAATATGGCTACACCTTC
TRBJ2-2 15 . . TRBV7-7 CASSSGLGNTGELFF TGTGCCAGCAGCTCGGGACTGGGGAACACCGGGGAGCTGTTTTTT
TRBJ2-2 14 TRBD1 few TRBV6-6 CASRRDRGLGELFF TGTGCCAGCAGAAGGGACAGGGGGCTTGGGGAGCTGTTTTTT
TRBJ2-5 18 TRBD2 . TRBV27 CASRRTSGRSLYQETQYF TGTGCCAGCAGGCGGACTAGCGGGAGGTCGCTTTACCAAGAGACCCAGTACTTC
TRBJ1-2 15 . . TRBV3-1/TRBV3-2 CASSQTLGGDYGYTF TGTGCCAGCAGCCAGACACTAGGAGGGGACTATGGCTACACCTTC
TRBJ1-4 16 TRBD1 . TRBV10-3 CAISPSTGGDNEKLFF TGTGCCATCAGCCCTTCCACAGGGGGAGATAATGAAAAACTGTTTTTT
TRBJ2-7 14 . . TRBV29-1 CSVYAATGSYEQYF TGCAGCGTTTATGCCGCGACAGGATCCTACGAGCAGTACTTC
TRBJ2-3 22 TRBD2 . TRBV13 CASSLGWGFGGGTNDGTDTQYF TGTGCCAGCAGCTTAGGCTGGGGCTTCGGCGGGGGGACGAACGACGGCACAGATACGCAGTATTTT
TRBJ2-4 14 . . TRBV11-2 CASSSRLAKNIQYF TGTGCCAGCAGCTCCAGATTAGCCAAAAACATTCAGTACTTC
TRBJ1-2 15 . . TRBV7-3 CASSPSGTLNYGYTF TGTGCCAGCAGCCCCTCCGGGACATTAAACTATGGCTACACCTTC
TRBJ2-7 15 . . TRBV9 CASSPSPAGGYEQYF TGTGCCAGCAGCCCCTCTCCGGCAGGGGGGTACGAGCAGTACTTC
TRBJ2-3 17 TRBD1 once TRBV27 CASSSNLRQGWADTQYF TGTGCCAGCAGTTCTAACCTCAGACAGGGCTGGGCAGATACGCAGTATTTT
TRBJ1-5 15 TRBD1 few TRBV7-2 CASSFYRGQGQPQHF TGTGCCAGCAGCTTCTACAGGGGGCAGGGGCAGCCCCAGCATTTT
TRBJ1-2 17 . . TRBV7-9 CASSSRGTHYENYGYTF TGTGCCAGCAGCTCTAGGGGGACACACTACGAAAACTATGGCTACACCTTC
TRBJ1-1 14 . . TRBV11-3 CASSLEGGDTEAFF TGTGCCAGCAGCTTAGAAGGAGGGGACACTGAAGCTTTCTTT
TRBJ2-7 15 TRBD2 . TRBV19 CASSSTGTIGAEQYF TGTGCCAGTAGTTCAACTGGGACTATAGGCGCCGAGCAGTACTTC
TRBJ1-5 11 . . TRBV6-5 CDSQRRLPQHF TGTGACAGCCAACGGCGGTTGCCCCAGCATTTT
TRBJ1-6 15 . . TRBV13 CASSLSWQGNSPLHF TGTGCCAGCAGCTTGAGCTGGCAGGGGAATTCACCCCTCCACTTT
TRBJ2-1 14 TRBD2 few TRBV10-1 CASSDRAGRNEQFF TGCGCCAGCAGTGACAGAGCGGGGCGGAATGAGCAGTTCTTC